Below are 24 T cell receptor beta chains sequenced from a single sample in a study of Graves' ophthalmopathy and Graves' hyperthyroidism. RNA transcripts were the source from which TCR beta CDR3 regions were amplified. The library came from an HTBI-primed first-round RT-PCR and a second-round multiplex PCR. TCRdb reprocessed the multiplex PCR reads with MiXCR, giving one entry per CDR3 protein. The profile covers more than 1,000,000 distinct CDR3 sequences, with around a third appearing a single time and 11% taken by the ten largest. Input material: peripheral blood or thyroid tissue (not recorded which). The receptor source for this set is an adult man with Graves' hyperthyroidism.

The V call is TRBV7-9, the J call TRBJ1-1; TRBD1 is a possible D gene (6 bases). V was clipped by 7 bases and J by 0 bases, with 12 bases between them. The CDR3 consists of 14 residues. Germline V lookup: CDR1 SEHNR, CDR2 FQNEAQ (reference sequence). The CDR3 sequence is CASTQGHLNTEAFF. CDR3 coding DNA: TGTGCCAGCACCCAGGGACACTTGAACACTGAAGCTTTCTTT. Together with reference TRBV7-9 and TRBJ1-1, the CDR3 gives the full variable domain: DTGVSQNPRHKITKRGQNVTFRCDPISEHNRLYWYRQTLGQGPEFLTYFQNEAQLEKSRLLSDRFSAERPKGSFSTLEIQRTEQGDSAMYLCASTQGHLNTEAFFGQGTRLTVV.

This clonotype was picked up a small number of times. V is TRBV6-5 and J is TRBJ1-6; 7 nucleotides line up with TRBD1. CDR1 and CDR2 from the germline V gene are MNHEY and SVGAGI. Unmatched junction bases numbered 3, after V lost 2 bases and J lost 8 bases. The CDR3 loop spans 14 amino acids. The CDR3 DNA follows: TGTGCCAGCAGTTACAAGGGGGCGCATTCACCCCTCCACTTT. Amino acids: CASSYKGAHSPLHF.

This clonotype was counted at least ten times. The CDR3 loop reads CSARGTTAWGEQYF. For the CDR3, the DNA is TGCAGTGCTAGAGGGACGACAGCTTGGGGCGAGCAGTACTTC. The chain uses TRBV20-1 and TRBJ2-7; possibly TRBD1 for D (5 bases). V lost 1 base and J lost 6, with 16 bases in between. The CDR3 totals 14 residues. Looked up from germline, CDR1 is DFQATT and CDR2 is SNEGSKA (reference sequence).

This clonotype has a handful of counts. The chain has TRBV19 and TRBJ1-3; 9 bases fit TRBD1. With V trimmed by 3 bases and J by 3 bases, 6 bases remained unmatched. This CDR3 spans 16 amino acids. Germline V lookup: CDR1 LNHDA, CDR2 SQIVND (reference sequence). In DNA form, the CDR3 reads TGTGCCAGTAGTATTGAGAGGACAGGGGATGGAAACACCATATATTTT. Translating it yields CASSIERTGDGNTIYF.

For this clonotype: A read error is likely, as this CDR3 ends without the conserved phenylalanine or tryptophan. No DNA is shown, since the ends of the CDR3 on it are uncertain; the CDR3 is the one TCRdb lists. This chain uses TRBV29-1 with TRBJ2-6; the tabulated D call, TRBD1, remains unverified against the DNA. Termini included, the CDR3 measures 9 amino acids. The germline gives CDR1 SQVTM, CDR2 ANQGSEA. The chain's CDR3 is CSVGGVVAG.

The CDR3 DNA follows: TGTGCCAGCAGTTACTCGCGGGAGACCGGGGAGCTGTTTTTT. Its protein product is CASSYSRETGELFF. The chain is built from TRBV6-5 and TRBJ2-2, with TRBD2 matching over 7 bases. Germline assignment: CDR1 MNHEY and CDR2 SVGAGI. This CDR3 comprises 14 residues. The V gene end was trimmed by 0 bases and the J gene end by 5 bases; junction bases not matched to a gene: 0.

This chain links TRBV7-6 with TRBJ1-6; 8 bases match TRBD1. The germline V gene has CDR1 SGHVS and CDR2 FNYEAQ. This CDR3 contains 14 residues. V shed 6 bases, J shed 7 bases, and the junction held 5 bases outside the gene matches. CDR3 loop: CASRRQGLNSPLHF. The CDR3 nucleotides are TGTGCCAGCAGACGACAGGGGCTGAATTCACCCCTCCACTTT.

This clonotype was seen only a few times. This chain's CDR3 is CASRSLAPSSGANVLTF. The CDR3 DNA sequence: TGTGCCAGCAGATCACTAGCTCCGTCCTCTGGGGCCAACGTCCTGACTTTC. The V call is TRBV12-3 or TRBV12-4, the J call TRBJ2-6; possible D gene TRBD2, 6 bases. V shed 6 bases and J shed 0 bases, with 15 bases lying between them. The CDR3 has 17 residues.

In its sample, this clonotype was seen once. The chain is built from TRBV14 and TRBJ2-7, with 9 bases that match TRBD1. J gave up 2 bases and V 7 bases, and 15 bases lay outside the gene matches. CDR1 is SGHDN, CDR2 FVKESK, per germline. There are 17 residues in the CDR3. The CDR3, as DNA: TGTGCCAGCAACCAGGGCCTGGACAGGGGATTCCCCTACGAGCAGTACTTC. Protein product: CASNQGLDRGFPYEQYF.

This clonotype appeared many times. The chain links TRBV7-9 to TRBJ2-7; 10 bases map to TRBD2. Germline trimming cut 2 bases from V and 3 bases from J; bases unmatched to any gene: 7. This CDR3 is built from 16 residues. Germline loops: CDR1 SEHNR, CDR2 FQNEAQ (reference sequence). CDR3 loop: CASSLPSGRALYEQYF. For the CDR3, the DNA is TGTGCCAGCAGCTTACCGAGCGGGAGGGCCCTCTACGAGCAGTACTTC.

In this sample, this clonotype turned up a few times. This sequence joins TRBV12-3 or TRBV12-4 and TRBJ2-5; 8 bases line up with TRBD2. The length of the CDR3 is 16 residues. V lost 4 bases and J lost 5; bases outside the gene matches: 12. Written as DNA, the CDR3 is TGTGCCAGCAGTTACGGGGCGGGAGGAGGACTCGAGACCCAGTACTTC. Amino acids: CASSYGAGGGLETQYF.

This clonotype was seen a handful of times. This rearrangement joins TRBV29-1 to TRBJ1-3; D might be TRBD1 (5 bases). Germline values: CDR1 SQVTM, CDR2 ANQGSEA. Deletions cut 6 bases from V and 0 bases from J, with 9 bases between. The CDR3 extends over 13 amino acids. For the CDR3, the DNA is TGCAGCGTGAGCCAGGGCTCTGGAAACACCATATATTTT. Translating it yields CSVSQGSGNTIYF.

This clonotype occurred once. At one of its ends the junction is not consistent with the germline gene, which may arise from a read error. The rearrangement uses TRBV5-1 and TRBJ1-4; no clear D. The CDR3 extends over 13 amino acids. Germline-derived CDR1 and CDR2 are SGHRS and YFSETQ. CDR3 DNA: TGCGCCAGCAGCTCGCAGAGGGCGGAAAGACTGTTTTTT. It specifies CASSSQRAERLFF.

Notes on this clonotype: This may be a read error, as it is one base from a much larger clone. The CDR3 DNA reads TGTGCCAGCAGCTTGCCGGGCCCGGCTAAACAGTACTTC. As protein: CASSLPGPAKQYF. The gene calls are TRBV7-9 and TRBJ2-7; D is unclear. V was shortened by 3 bases and J by 10 bases, with 16 bases between the two germline ends. The CDR3 runs 13 residues. Germline CDR1 SEHNR, CDR2 FQNEAQ (reference sequence).

The gene calls are TRBV28 and TRBJ2-7; D gene ambiguous. Germline V gene sequence: CDR1 MDHEN, CDR2 SYDVKM. V was cut by 7 bases and J by 5 bases, with 9 bases left in between. CDR3 size: 11 residues. CDR3 sequence reads: CASTSFHEQYF. CDR3 DNA: TGTGCCAGCACCTCGTTCCACGAGCAGTACTTC.

This clonotype was seen once. The V and J genes are TRBV24-1 and TRBJ1-5; D unresolved. Germline loops: CDR1 KGHDR, CDR2 SFDVKD. Trimming took 5 bases from V and 1 from J, leaving 17 bases between them. The CDR3 consists of 17 residues. CDR3 protein: CATSARLGFGSNQPQHF. CDR3 nucleotide sequence: TGTGCCACCAGTGCTAGGCTAGGGTTTGGGAGCAATCAGCCCCAGCATTTT.

The DNA for the CDR3 is TGTGCCAGCAGCTTATTCCGGGACAGCGGAAACACCATATATTTT. Protein product: CASSLFRDSGNTIYF. This chain connects TRBV7-9 to TRBJ1-3, with TRBD1 matching 7 bases. Germline CDR1 SEHNR, CDR2 FQNEAQ (reference sequence). The CDR3 is made up of 15 amino acids. Trimming took 2 bases from V and 4 from J; bases not matched to a gene: 5.

This clonotype was counted ten times or more. The genes are TRBV5-1 and TRBJ2-6; D could derive from TRBD1 or TRBD2 (5 bases each). Per germline, CDR1 SGHRS and CDR2 YFSETQ. V dropped 4 bases and J dropped 0 bases, with 17 bases sitting between them. The CDR3 sequence is 18 residues long. CDR3 sequence reads: CASSMSGDVSSGANVLTF. The CDR3 DNA sequence: TGCGCCAGCAGCATGTCCGGGGACGTCTCCTCTGGGGCCAACGTCCTGACTTTC.

This clonotype occurred many times. This chain links TRBV9 with TRBJ2-5; 8 bases line up with TRBD2. V lost 0 bases and J lost 5; bases outside the gene matches: 9. Germline CDR1 is SGDLS and CDR2 is YYNGEE. The length of the CDR3 is 16 residues. The CDR3 DNA is TGTGCCAGCAGCGTAGCCTCTCGGGCGGGAGGTGAGACCCAGTACTTC. Its translation: CASSVASRAGGETQYF.

This chain joins TRBV7-9 and TRBJ1-6; 8 nucleotides match TRBD1. The CDR3 runs to 21 residues. The V segment lost 1 base and the J segment 0 bases; nucleotides outside the gene matches: 14. From germline, CDR1 is SEHNR and CDR2 FQNEAQ (reference sequence). CDR3 coding DNA: TGTGCCAGCAGCTTAGATCGACAGGGGATACGGCTTAGCTCCTATAATTCACCCCTCCACTTT. Translated: CASSLDRQGIRLSSYNSPLHF.

The sample holds many counts of this clonotype. The chain has TRBV19 and TRBJ1-2; 7 bases fit TRBD1. Trimming cost V 4 bases and J 8 bases; bases outside gene matches: 4. Germline V gene data show CDR1 as LNHDA and CDR2 as SQIVND (reference sequence). CDR3 length: 12 residues. The CDR3 loop reads CASSTGGQGYTF. CDR3 nucleotides: TGTGCCAGTAGTACAGGGGGGCAAGGCTACACCTTC.

J is TRBJ1-2 and V is TRBV6-5; 9 bases match TRBD1. Germline values: CDR1 MNHEY, CDR2 SVGAGI. The CDR3 runs 14 residues. V lost 5 bases and J lost 4; bases outside the gene matches: 5. The CDR3 DNA reads as TGTGCCAGCAGTGACGGGACAGGGCTCTATGGCTACACCTTC. Amino acids: CASSDGTGLYGYTF.

The V and J genes are TRBV12-3 or TRBV12-4 and TRBJ1-5; D not resolved. The CDR3 spans 14 residues. Trimming removed 6 bases at V and 5 bases at J, with 14 bases between. Here the CDR3 reads CASRKSSGDQPQHF. DNA for the CDR3: TGTGCCAGCAGAAAGAGCTCTGGGGATCAGCCCCAGCATTTT.

The chain links TRBV4-2 to TRBJ1-5; D not resolved. Germline-derived CDR1 and CDR2 are LGHNA and YNFKEQ. V gave up 1 base and J gave up 6 bases, with 10 bases separating them. The CDR3 is 14 amino acids. CDR3 in amino acids: CASSQGPVGQPQHF. The CDR3 DNA is TGTGCCAGCAGCCAAGGTCCAGTCGGTCAGCCCCAGCATTTT.